Listed here are 5 T cell receptor beta chains from one sample, sequenced in a study of response to subunit inactivated influenza vaccine (dated by TCRdb to 2017 to 2018). Library preparation used RT-PCR. For sequencing, an Illumina HiSeq 2500 was employed. TCRdb took the public reads, trimmed them with fastp at Q25, ran MiXCR for clone calling and kept in-frame beta chains. A single entry per CDR3 protein holds the most common genes and DNA from its merged rows. This sample is represented by 530,000 or so distinct CDR3 sequences; approximately 12% of them were singletons. The top ten constitute about 9.4% of the sample. The material was PBMCs from blood, obtained on the day of vaccination. Source of these receptors: a man aged 50 to 60 who received an inactivated influenza vaccine. Donor details come from another sample of the same person, matched by shared clones.

The chain combines TRBV7-2 with TRBJ2-7; 8 bases match TRBD2. CDR3 length: 15 amino acids. The trim removed 2 bases at V and 6 bases at J, leaving 9 bases unmatched. The germline CDR1 and CDR2 sequences are SGHTA and FQGNSA. CDR3 sequence: CASSLSGTSRIEQYF. CDR3 DNA sequence: TGTGCCAGCAGCTTAAGCGGGACTAGTCGTATCGAGCAGTACTTC. Together with reference TRBV7-2 and TRBJ2-7, the CDR3 gives the full variable domain: GAGVSQSPSNKVTEKGKDVELRCDPISGHTALYWYRQSLGQGLEFLIYFQGNSAPDKSGLPSDRFSAERTGGSVSTLTIQRTQQEDSAVYLCASSLSGTSRIEQYFGPGTRLTVT.

J is TRBJ1-6 and V is TRBV18, with 9 bases that match TRBD1. Trimming at V came to 2 bases and at J to 14 bases, leaving 7 bases not matched to a gene. Germline lookup yields CDR1 KGHSH and CDR2 LQKENI. The CDR3 sequence is 14 residues long. Written as DNA, the CDR3 is TGTGCCAGCTCACCATCTGTTCGGGACAGGGCCCTCCACTTT. This encodes CASSPSVRDRALHF.

The gene calls are TRBV7-8 and TRBJ2-1; 16 nucleotides line up with TRBD2. V was pared by 2 bases and J by 8 bases, with 6 bases of the junction left unmatched. Germline V gene lookup returns CDR1 SGHVS and CDR2 FQNEAQ. The CDR3 has 17 residues. The CDR3 loop is CASSLWGLAGGQYEQFF. The CDR3 DNA follows: TGTGCCAGCAGCTTATGGGGACTAGCGGGGGGGCAGTATGAGCAGTTCTTC.

The chain recombines TRBV20-1 with TRBJ2-5; 7 bases line up with TRBD2. V dropped 8 bases and J dropped 1; count of bases not matched to a gene: 13. The germline gives CDR1 DFQATT, CDR2 SNEGSKA (reference sequence). The CDR3 is made up of 15 amino acids. Here the CDR3 reads CSPNARLAPQETQYF. CDR3 coding DNA: TGCAGTCCTAACGCGAGACTAGCCCCCCAAGAGACCCAGTACTTC.

The rearrangement joins TRBV7-8 to TRBJ2-1, with TRBD2 identical over 10 bases. Trimming at V came to 5 bases and at J to 7 bases, leaving 8 bases not matched to a gene. This CDR3 has 15 residues. Germline lookup yields CDR1 SGHVS and CDR2 FQNEAQ. The CDR3 DNA reads as TGTGCCAGCAGCAAAGGGGCAGCGGGAGGGAATGAGCAGTTCTTC. Its translation is CASSKGAAGGNEQFF.